The clone carrying this TCR beta chain was counted only a few times. No antigen is known for it. After 5'RACE with constant-segment primers, TCR alpha and TCR beta cDNA libraries carrying sample barcodes and UMIs were obtained. TCRdb ran MiXCR on the 5' RACE reads and lists one entry per CDR3 protein. In the table there are about 170,000 distinct CDR3 sequences, approximately 12% of which are singletons. This record belongs to a study of T-cell memory formation after mild COVID-19. Overall study: The two donors had largely donor-specific TCR clusters.

Trimming pared 4 bases from V and 4 bases from J, leaving 18 bases between. The CDR3 is made up of 16 amino acids. Germline lookup yields CDR1 SGDLS and CDR2 YYNGEE. Overall study findings and caveats: Pre-infection memory showed some responding clones, and this suggested that cross-reactive memory joined.

The specimen sequenced was PBMCs or a T cell subset sorted from them (not recorded which). The sequence was obtained from a man aged 18 to 29 who had mild COVID-19 (a few samples of this study predate the infection). Cell type and time point are not known. The chain is built from TRBV9 and TRBJ1-3; D possibly corresponds to TRBD1 (6 bases). As DNA, the CDR3 is TGTGCCAGCAGCAACCGACAGGATGGTATCGGAAACACCATATATTTT. This encodes CASSNRQDGIGNTIYF.